This T cell receptor beta chain emerged from a study of blood T cell repertoires in COVID-19. Here immunoSEQ multiplex PCR was the method, and the copy in TCRdb shows in-frame clones only, minus some. The table includes approximately 140,000 clones, 75% to 90% detected once. The CDR3 sequence is 11 residues long. V was clipped by 7 bases and J by 6 bases, with 9 bases between them. The germline gives CDR1 MNHEY, CDR2 SMNVEV (reference sequence). Source material: peripheral blood. The receptor was isolated from a man between 18 and 35 years old with COVID-19, enrolled during active disease. This chain connects TRBV27 to TRBJ1-1; D unresolved. The CDR3 DNA reads as TGTGCCAGCAAGATGGGCCCTGAAGCTTTCTTT. This codes for CASKMGPEAFF.